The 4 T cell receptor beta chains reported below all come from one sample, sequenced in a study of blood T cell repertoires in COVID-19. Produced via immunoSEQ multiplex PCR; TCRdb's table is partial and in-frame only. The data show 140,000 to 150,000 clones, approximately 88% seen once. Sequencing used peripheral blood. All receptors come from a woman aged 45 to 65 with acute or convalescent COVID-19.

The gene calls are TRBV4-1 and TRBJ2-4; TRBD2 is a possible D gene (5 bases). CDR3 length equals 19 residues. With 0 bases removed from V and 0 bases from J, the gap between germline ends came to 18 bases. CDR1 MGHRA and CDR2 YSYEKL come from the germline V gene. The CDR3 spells CASSQEPAGLGLAKNIQYF. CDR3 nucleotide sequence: TGCGCCAGCAGCCAAGAACCCGCCGGGCTAGGACTAGCCAAAAACATTCAGTACTTC.

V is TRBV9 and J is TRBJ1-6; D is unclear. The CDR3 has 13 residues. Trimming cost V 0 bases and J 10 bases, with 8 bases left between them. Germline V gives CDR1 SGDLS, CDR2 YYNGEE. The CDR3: CASSVEDRSPLHF. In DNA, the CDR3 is TGTGCCAGCAGCGTAGAAGATCGGTCACCCCTCCACTTT.

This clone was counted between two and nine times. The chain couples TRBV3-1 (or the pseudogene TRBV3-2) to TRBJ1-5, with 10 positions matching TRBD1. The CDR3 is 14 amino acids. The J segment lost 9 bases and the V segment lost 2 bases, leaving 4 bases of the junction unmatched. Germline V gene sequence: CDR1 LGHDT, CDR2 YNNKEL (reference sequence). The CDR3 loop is CASSQLRDRGPQHF. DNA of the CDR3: TGTGCCAGCAGCCAACTCCGGGACAGGGGGCCCCAGCATTTT.

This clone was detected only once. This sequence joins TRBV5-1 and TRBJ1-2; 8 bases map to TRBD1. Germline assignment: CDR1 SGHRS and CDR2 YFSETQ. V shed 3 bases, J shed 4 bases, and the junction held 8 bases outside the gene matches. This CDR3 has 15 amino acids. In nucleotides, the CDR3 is TGCGCCAGCAGCTCGGACAGGGACCTTGGCTATGGCTACACCTTC. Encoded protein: CASSSDRDLGYGYTF. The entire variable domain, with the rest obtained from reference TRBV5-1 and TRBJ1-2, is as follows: KAGVTQTPRYLIKTRGQQVTLSCSPISGHRSVSWYQQTPGQGLQFLFEYFSETQRNKGNFPGRFSGRQFSNSRSEMNVSTLELGDSALYLCASSSDRDLGYGYTFGSGTRLTVV.